This T cell receptor beta chain was profiled in a study of blood T cell repertoires in COVID-19. V dropped 2 bases and J dropped 6; count of bases not matched to a gene: 14. The germline gives CDR1 SGHDT, CDR2 YYEEEE. This CDR3 has 18 residues. Original data processing: Amplification from reference gene primers served as the basis for estimated nucleated cell counts. This table comes from immunoSEQ multiplex PCR, and its TCRdb copy is limited to in-frame clones, with some not included. V and J calls and clone size are copied from that table; D and trimming were computed from the DNA. The table lists some 190,000 clones, 76% of them singletons.

The sequence came from a woman between 45 and 65 years old with acute COVID-19. The material sequenced was PBMCs or T cells enriched from blood (not recorded which). The rearrangement uses TRBV5-6 and TRBJ2-2, with 9 bases identical to TRBD1. DNA for the CDR3: TGTGCCAGCAGCTTTTTCGAGACAGGGGGGAGAGGGGCCGGGGAGCTGTTTTTT. Encoded protein: CASSFFETGGRGAGELFF.